A single sample gave rise to the 19 T cell receptor beta chains below, sequenced in a study of T-cell memory formation after mild COVID-19. TCRdb analysed the 5' RACE reads with MiXCR anew, one entry per CDR3 protein. The repertoire consists of some 82,000 distinct CDR3 sequences, with roughly 13% occurring once and the leading ten covering 41%. Sequenced input: PBMCs or a T cell subset sorted from them (not recorded which). These receptors originate from a man aged 18 to 29 who had mild COVID-19 (a few samples of this study predate the infection). Cell type and time point are not known.

The J gene is TRBJ2-3, the V gene TRBV7-6, with a weak D call TRBD2 (6 bases). Trimming shortened V by 7 bases and J by 2 bases, and 22 bases separated the two germline ends. The germline CDR1 and CDR2 sequences are SGHVS and FNYEAQ. This CDR3 has 17 residues. The CDR3 region is CASTPLAGRLSTDTQYF. CDR3 sequence (DNA): TGTGCCAGCACCCCGCTGGCAGGGAGGCTTTCCACAGATACGCAGTATTTT.

This clonotype turned up a few times. This chain connects TRBV13 to TRBJ2-7; D may be TRBD1 or TRBD2 (5 bases each). The length of the CDR3 is 12 residues. Per the germline V gene, CDR1 is PRHDT and CDR2 is FYEKMQ (reference sequence). V was clipped by 2 bases and J by 5 bases, with 7 bases between them. CDR3 sequence: CASSLRDHEQYV. The CDR3 bases are TGTGCCAGCAGCTTAAGGGACCACGAGCAGTACGTC.

The sample holds a few counts of this clonotype. V and J are TRBV6-5 and TRBJ2-7; maybe TRBD2 (6 bases). CDR3 length: 15 amino acids. Germline values: CDR1 MNHEY, CDR2 SVGAGI. V dropped 6 bases and J dropped 2 bases, with 17 bases sitting between them. The CDR3: CASSRDAGPTYEQYV. The CDR3 DNA follows: TGTGCCAGCAGCCGGGATGCGGGGCCAACCTACGAGCAGTACGTC.

This rearrangement joins TRBV7-9 to TRBJ2-7; tentative D call: TRBD1 (5 bases). The CDR3 sequence is 14 residues long. Germline loops: CDR1 SEHNR, CDR2 FQNEAQ (reference sequence). V was clipped by 2 bases and J by 2 bases, with 10 bases between them. The CDR3 DNA follows: TGTGCCAGCAGCTTAAGTCAGGGAACCTACGAGCAGTACTTC. As protein: CASSLSQGTYEQYF.

There are a few counts of this clonotype. The V and J genes are TRBV12-3 or TRBV12-4 and TRBJ1-2; the match to TRBD1 covers 7 bases. The CDR3 covers 13 residues. V dropped 5 bases and J dropped 4; count of bases not matched to a gene: 4. The CDR3 sequence is CASSTGASYGYTF. The CDR3 DNA follows: TGTGCCAGCAGTACAGGGGCATCCTATGGCTACACCTTC.

V gene TRBV3-1 combines with J gene TRBJ2-7; the D is unclear. Germline V lookup: CDR1 LGHDT, CDR2 YNNKEL (reference sequence). The CDR3 has 18 residues. Trimming pared 0 bases from V and 4 bases from J, leaving 22 bases between. The CDR3 loop reads CASSQDRYAQYGSYEQYF. CDR3 nucleotide sequence: TGTGCCAGCAGCCAAGATCGGTACGCCCAGTATGGTAGTTACGAGCAGTACTTC.

This clonotype was seen only a few times. This sequence joins TRBV7-9 and TRBJ2-7; 7 positions agree with TRBD2. CDR3 length equals 14 residues. With V trimmed by 4 bases and J by 4 bases, 7 bases remained unmatched. Germline-derived CDR1 and CDR2 are SEHNR and FQNEAQ (reference sequence). This chain's CDR3 is CASSSPVSGYEQYV. For the CDR3, the DNA is TGTGCCAGCAGCTCCCCGGTTAGCGGGTACGAGCAGTACGTC.

The chain recombines TRBV5-6 with TRBJ1-1; D is ambiguous. The CDR3 consists of 14 residues. Trimming took off 1 base at V and 3 bases at J, with 10 bases between the two ends. From germline, CDR1 is SGHDT and CDR2 YYEEEE. For the CDR3, the DNA is TGTGCCAGCAGCTTGTTACACTCCTACACTGAAGCTTTCTTT. Encoded protein: CASSLLHSYTEAFF.

The table lists this clonotype with many counts. The chain combines TRBV7-9 with TRBJ2-3, with no clear D. The CDR3 has 15 residues. Germline V gives CDR1 SEHNR, CDR2 FQNEAQ (reference sequence). V dropped 4 bases and J dropped 2 bases, with 13 bases sitting between them. CDR3 residues: CASSSPSGPTDTQYF. CDR3 bases: TGTGCCAGCAGCTCCCCCTCCGGGCCCACAGATACGCAGTATTTT.

The genes are TRBV9 and TRBJ1-4, with D perhaps TRBD1 (6 bases). V was clipped by 0 bases and J by 12 bases, with 21 bases between them. Looked up from germline, CDR1 is SGDLS and CDR2 is YYNGEE. This CDR3 contains 16 residues. CDR3 protein: CASSVGGGLTEKELFF. The CDR3 region has the DNA TGTGCCAGCAGCGTAGGAGGGGGACTCACAGAAAAAGAACTGTTTTTT.

Here the CDR3 DNA reads TGTGCCAGCAAAGGGACAGTTTATAATTCACCCCTCCACTTT. It specifies CASKGTVYNSPLHF. The rearrangement joins TRBV28 to TRBJ1-6, with 7 bases that match TRBD1. V dropped 7 bases and J dropped 4; count of bases not matched to a gene: 4. In germline, CDR1 is MDHEN, CDR2 SYDVKM. CDR3 length: 14 residues.

The chain joins TRBV28 to TRBJ1-4; D is ambiguous. CDR3 length: 15 residues. From germline, CDR1 is MDHEN and CDR2 SYDVKM. Deletions cut 2 bases from V and 4 bases from J, with 11 bases between. The CDR3 sequence is CASSLTAASNEKLFF. The DNA of the CDR3 is TGTGCCAGCAGTTTAACAGCAGCGAGTAATGAAAAACTGTTTTTT.

The J gene is TRBJ2-7, the V gene TRBV6-5; 7 positions match TRBD1. Germline V gene data show CDR1 as MNHEY and CDR2 as SVGAGI. CDR3 length: 13 residues. V dropped 9 bases and J dropped 5; count of bases not matched to a gene: 10. The CDR3 sequence is CASDQGEKDEQYV. CDR3 bases: TGTGCCAGTGACCAGGGGGAAAAGGACGAGCAGTACGTC.

The gene calls are TRBV11-1 and TRBJ1-1, with unresolved D. The CDR3 is 14 amino acids. The germline V gene encodes CDR1 SGHAT and CDR2 FQDESV (reference sequence). V was pared by 2 bases and J by 1 base, with 8 bases between. The CDR3 sequence is CASSLWSSNTEAFF. In DNA form, the CDR3 reads TGTGCCAGCAGCTTATGGAGCTCGAACACTGAAGCTTTCTTT.

The CDR3 DNA reads TGCAGCGTTGAACGCGGGAGCACAGATACGCAGTATTTT. Translated: CSVERGSTDTQYF. The genes are TRBV29-1 and TRBJ2-3; D perhaps matches TRBD2 (5 bases). Germline V gene lookup returns CDR1 SQVTM and CDR2 ANQGSEA. The CDR3 sequence is 13 residues long. Trimming took 2 bases from V and 0 from J, leaving 6 bases between them.

This clonotype has more than one count but fewer than ten. The rearrangement uses TRBV6-2 or TRBV6-3 and TRBJ2-5, with D maybe TRBD2 (5 bases). Germline V gives CDR1 MNHEY, CDR2 SVGEGT. The CDR3 consists of 13 residues. V shed 6 bases and J shed 5 bases, with 13 bases lying between them. CDR3 DNA: TGTGCCAGCAGCAACGGACTCCTGGAGACCCAGTACTTC. The encoded protein is CASSNGLLETQYF.

This rearrangement joins TRBV25-1 to TRBJ2-7; no definite D call. This CDR3 is built from 14 residues. Germline CDR1 reads MGHDK; CDR2 reads SYGVNS. Trimming took 1 base from V and 0 from J, leaving 7 bases between them. CDR3 region: CASSESRVSYEQYV. The CDR3 nucleotides read TGTGCCAGCAGTGAATCTCGGGTCTCCTACGAGCAGTACGTC.

The chain carries TRBV7-2 and TRBJ1-2; D call uncertain. Trimming took off 5 bases at V and 8 bases at J, with 15 bases between the two ends. Germline V gene lookup returns CDR1 SGHTA and CDR2 FQGNSA. The CDR3 spans 13 residues. In nucleotides, the CDR3 is TGTGCCAGCAGCCCCGGTGGGTCGGGCGGCTACACCTTC. This translates into CASSPGGSGGYTF.

The CDR3: CASSKCRKMNTEAFF. In DNA, the CDR3 is TGTGCCAGCAGCAAGTGTAGGAAGATGAACACTGAAGCTTTCTTT. The J gene is TRBJ1-1, the V gene TRBV21-1. TRBV21-1 represents a pseudogene. CDR3 length equals 15 residues.